The next 5 T cell receptor beta chains were all read from a single sample in a study of monozygotic twins with inflammatory bowel disease. TCRdb reprocessed the 5' RACE reads and reports one entry per CDR3 protein, with no DNA. Here the sample table reports roughly 200,000 distinct CDR3 sequences. The sample consisted of blood. The receptors stem from a human donor with ulcerative colitis or Crohn's disease, or a healthy co-twin of an affected twin (not recorded which).

This chain joins TRBV3-1 and TRBJ2-5. This CDR3 spans 16 amino acids. CDR1 is LGHDT, CDR2 YNNKEL, per germline (reference sequence). CDR3 region: CASSQRTTLTQETQYF.

CDR3 amino acids: CASTGQGTDTQYF. The chain employs TRBV12-3 or TRBV12-4 and TRBJ2-3; as DNA is missing, the TRBD1 call by TCRdb cannot be tested. There are 13 residues in the CDR3.

The chain uses TRBV3-1 and TRBJ2-6; as DNA is missing, the TRBD1 call by TCRdb cannot be tested. Looked up from germline, CDR1 is LGHDT and CDR2 is YNNKEL (reference sequence). CDR3 length equals 16 residues. The chain's CDR3 is CASALYREPGANVLTF.

The chain links TRBV6-5 to TRBJ2-3; the TCRdb D gene call, TRBD2, has no DNA to confirm it. The CDR3 loop spans 15 amino acids. From germline, CDR1 is MNHEY and CDR2 SVGAGI. CDR3 region: CASSYPSGGSDTQYF.

The chain is built from TRBV5-1 and TRBJ2-1; TCRdb names TRBD1, which stays unverified in the absence of DNA. Germline V gene data show CDR1 as SGHRS and CDR2 as YFSETQ. The CDR3 length is 13 residues. The CDR3: CASSLIEGRWGDF.